A single sample gave rise to the 21 T cell receptor beta chains below, sequenced in a study of cytomegalovirus exposure and HLA in healthy donors (dated by TCRdb to about 2017). Libraries were prepared through the immunoSEQ multiplex PCR assay. Imported from immuneACCESS, the table was reduced by TCRdb to in-frame sequences with V and J called. These copies leave out some clones; in studies compared against another copy, an unresolved V gene accounts for under half, and the cause of the remainder is not known. A total of about 120,000 clones appear in this sample, approximately 90% of them only once. About 1.8% of the sample is in the top ten clones. The sequencing sample was made of PBMCs. These TCRs come from a man between 18 and 35 years old in good health and CMV-seronegative.

The chain links TRBV19 to TRBJ1-5, with 9 bases fitting TRBD1. Germline CDR1 and CDR2: LNHDA and SQIVND (reference sequence). The CDR3 totals 13 residues. V lost 5 bases and J lost 4; bases outside the gene matches: 0. In nucleotides, the CDR3 is TGTGCCAGTAGTGGGACAGGGAATCAGCCCCAGCATTTT. Its protein product is CASSGTGNQPQHF.

The chain uses TRBV9 and TRBJ1-1, with D perhaps TRBD1 (5 bases). The CDR3 has 16 residues. The germline gives CDR1 SGDLS, CDR2 YYNGEE. V was clipped by 0 bases and J by 0 bases, with 12 bases between them. In DNA, the CDR3 is TGTGCCAGCAGCGTAGTAGCGGGGACCATGAACACTGAAGCTTTCTTT. This sequence encodes CASSVVAGTMNTEAFF.

The chain carries TRBV7-9 and TRBJ2-7; TRBD1 is a possible D gene (6 bases). The CDR3 totals 15 residues. The germline gives CDR1 SEHNR, CDR2 FQNEAQ (reference sequence). Trimming pared 4 bases from V and 4 bases from J, leaving 17 bases between. In nucleotides, the CDR3 is TGTGCCAGCAGCTCAGCAGGACAGTCTCAGTACGAGCAGTACTTC. This encodes CASSSAGQSQYEQYF.

CDR3 sequence (DNA): TGTGCCTGGAGTGTGCGGAGCTCCTATAATTCACCCCTCCACTTT. Its protein product is CAWSVRSSYNSPLHF. The gene calls are TRBV30 and TRBJ1-6; D uncertain. Germline CDR1 GTSNPN, CDR2 SVGIG (reference sequence). Trimming stripped 0 bases from V and 0 bases from J, with 6 bases between. CDR3 length: 15 residues.

This chain links TRBV25-1 with TRBJ2-1; D may be TRBD1 (5 bases). Between the trimmed V and J ends, which lost 3 bases and 5 bases, there was a span of 11 bases. CDR1 and CDR2 (germline): MGHDK, SYGVNS. The CDR3 extends over 14 amino acids. The DNA for the CDR3 is TGTGCCAGCAGTGACCAGGGTTTTGACAATGAGCAGTTCTTC. Protein product: CASSDQGFDNEQFF.

The chain employs TRBV6-5 and TRBJ1-2; perhaps TRBD1 as D (6 bases). Germline CDR1 MNHEY, CDR2 SVGAGI. The ends were cut back, 6 bases at V and 7 bases at J, with 15 bases in the middle. The CDR3 runs to 13 residues. For the CDR3, the DNA is TGTGCCAGCAGCCCCCGGGACAAGGCTGGCTACACCTTC. It codes for CASSPRDKAGYTF.

This chain uses TRBV19 with TRBJ1-2; 7 bases fit TRBD1. CDR3 length equals 15 residues. V shed 7 bases and J 9 bases; nucleotides not matched to a gene: 17. CDR1 is LNHDA, CDR2 SQIVND, per germline (reference sequence). The CDR3 loop reads CASTPGGRFKDSYTF. The CDR3 nucleotides are TGTGCCAGTACCCCAGGGGGGCGGTTCAAGGATAGCTACACCTTC.

This clone was observed a few times. V gene TRBV10-1 combines with J gene TRBJ2-7; no definite D call. The V gene's germline CDR1 is WNHNN and CDR2 SYGVQD (reference sequence). The CDR3 consists of 13 residues. The V end lost 3 bases, the J end lost 9 bases, and 15 bases lay between the germline ends. DNA of the CDR3: TGCGCCAGCAGTGAATCGACTCCTTTGGCGCAGTACTTC. This encodes CASSESTPLAQYF.

V is TRBV28 and J is TRBJ2-7, with 10 bases identical to TRBD2. J lost 5 bases, V lost 2 bases, and 3 bases had no gene match. There are 14 residues in the CDR3. Germline-derived CDR1 and CDR2 are MDHEN and SYDVKM. The CDR3 spells CASSLLAGADEQYF. CDR3 sequence (DNA): TGTGCCAGCAGTTTACTAGCGGGAGCTGACGAGCAGTACTTC. Together with reference TRBV28 and TRBJ2-7, the CDR3 gives the full variable domain: DVKVTQSSRYLVKRTGEKVFLECVQDMDHENMFWYRQDPGLGLRLIYFSYDVKMKEKGDIPEGYSVSREKKERFSLILESASTNQTSMYLCASSLLAGADEQYFGPGTRLTVT.

In its sample, this clone was seen a few times. The gene calls are TRBV2 and TRBJ2-7; no definite D call. CDR1 is SNHLY and CDR2 is FYNNEI in the germline V gene. Trimming removed 4 bases from V and 6 bases from J, with 4 bases in between. The CDR3 spans 10 residues. CDR3 nucleotide sequence: TGTGCCAGCAGTGGCGGCGAGCAGTACTTC. Protein sequence: CASSGGEQYF.

This clone was counted between two and nine times. The rearrangement joins TRBV5-1 to TRBJ2-5, with a tentative D call TRBD1 (5 bases). This CDR3 comprises 14 residues. Germline CDR1 SGHRS, CDR2 YFSETQ. V was pared by 2 bases and J by 1 base, with 9 bases between. The CDR3 sequence: CASSFTGTQETQYF. In DNA, the CDR3 is TGCGCCAGCAGCTTTACAGGTACCCAAGAGACCCAGTACTTC.

The V and J genes are TRBV6-6 and TRBJ2-7, with TRBD2 matching 12 bases. The J segment lost 1 base and the V segment lost 6 bases, leaving 7 bases of the junction unmatched. Germline V gene data show CDR1 as MNHNY and CDR2 as SVGAGI (reference sequence). CDR3 length: 16 residues. In nucleotides, the CDR3 is TGTGCCAGCAGCTCAACTAGCGGGGGGCCTTCCTACGAGCAGTACTTC. Protein sequence: CASSSTSGGPSYEQYF.

This clone came up once. This sequence joins TRBV25-1 and TRBJ2-7; D is ambiguous. The germline CDR1 and CDR2 sequences are MGHDK and SYGVNS. The CDR3 length is 12 residues. The V gene lost 2 bases and the J gene lost 2 bases, with 4 bases spanning the gap. The CDR3: CASSERAYEQYF. In nucleotides, the CDR3 is TGTGCCAGCAGTGAAAGAGCCTACGAGCAGTACTTC.

This clone has a single count. The chain recombines TRBV5-1 with TRBJ1-5, with D hard to call. CDR3 length equals 15 residues. Trimming took off 0 bases at V and 5 bases at J, with 12 bases between the two ends. The germline CDR1 and CDR2 sequences are SGHRS and YFSETQ. The DNA for the CDR3 is TGCGCCAGCAGCTTGGGCCAGCCCGAGGATCAGCCCCAGCATTTT. Encoded protein: CASSLGQPEDQPQHF.

The chain joins TRBV7-2 to TRBJ1-4; D remains ambiguous. Germline values: CDR1 SGHTA, CDR2 FQGNSA. The CDR3 covers 14 residues. V gave up 8 bases and J gave up 0 bases, with 10 bases separating them. CDR3 bases: TGTGCCAGCCGCCGGGGAACAACTAATGAAAAACTGTTTTTT. It encodes CASRRGTTNEKLFF.

The chain has TRBV25-1 and TRBJ2-5; tentative D call: TRBD2 (7 bases). The germline CDR1 and CDR2 sequences are MGHDK and SYGVNS. The germline V and J ends were trimmed by 6 bases and 4 bases, with 12 bases remaining between them. This CDR3 region has 13 residues. CDR3 nucleotide sequence: TGTGCCAGCAGCAGGGGCGGGAGAGAGACCCAGTACTTC. Translation gives CASSRGGRETQYF.

The chain carries TRBV18 and TRBJ1-4; D ambiguous. The CDR3 has 14 amino acids. The germline gives CDR1 KGHSH, CDR2 LQKENI. V was trimmed by 5 bases and J by 1 base, leaving 8 bases between them. The CDR3 sequence is CASSVRGTNEKLFF. CDR3 in DNA: TGTGCCAGCTCAGTCCGGGGAACTAATGAAAAACTGTTTTTT.

This clone was recorded a few times. The gene calls are TRBV30 and TRBJ2-5; possible D gene TRBD2, 5 bases. The V end was cut by 2 bases, the J end by 3 bases, with 16 bases between. This CDR3 has 15 residues. Germline V gives CDR1 GTSNPN, CDR2 SVGIG (reference sequence). CDR3 protein: CAWSLLAIFEETQYF. The CDR3 bases are TGTGCCTGGAGTTTGTTAGCGATCTTCGAAGAGACCCAGTACTTC.

The gene calls are TRBV7-9 and TRBJ2-7; 10 bases are shared with TRBD2. The CDR3 extends over 14 amino acids. Losses at the gene ends were 5 bases for V and 12 bases for J; bases not matched to a gene: 13. Germline-derived CDR1 and CDR2 are SEHNR and FQNEAQ (reference sequence). CDR3 bases: TGTGCCAGCAGCCCTGGACCGAGACTAGCGGGCGCGTACTTC. Its translation: CASSPGPRLAGAYF.

The rearrangement links TRBV28 to TRBJ1-5; 10 bases align to TRBD1. The trim removed 4 bases at V and 0 bases at J, leaving 9 bases unmatched. The CDR3 loop spans 18 amino acids. Germline V gene data show CDR1 as MDHEN and CDR2 as SYDVKM. As DNA, the CDR3 is TGTGCCAGCAGTTCCGGGACAGGGGCTTTCCTTAGCAATCAGCCCCAGCATTTT. It is translated as CASSSGTGAFLSNQPQHF.

J is TRBJ2-1 and V is TRBV14, with 12 positions matching TRBD1. V gave up 4 bases and J gave up 8 bases; unmatched junction bases: 6. Per germline, CDR1 SGHDN and CDR2 FVKESK. CDR3 length: 15 residues. CDR3 nucleotides: TGTGCCAGCAGCCTGGGACAGGGGGCGAGGGATGAGCAGTTCTTC. As protein: CASSLGQGARDEQFF.